This passage covers 27 T cell receptor beta chains from one sample sequenced in a study of long-term antiretroviral therapy in people with HIV. Sequencing used immunoSEQ v3.0 at survey level. Assay: immunoSEQ multiplex PCR; the TCRdb copy retains only in-frame clones and omits some. The sample includes about 25,000 clones, 82% of them seen just once. The sample consisted of unsorted PBMCs, taken 2.9 years after starting antiretroviral therapy. Receptors originate from a man aged 50-59 years with HIV.

The J gene is TRBJ2-3, the V gene TRBV7-8; 7 bases are a match to TRBD2. The CDR3 is 15 amino acids. CDR1 SGHVS and CDR2 FQNEAQ come from the germline V gene. Losses at the gene ends were 5 bases for V and 2 bases for J; bases not matched to a gene: 7. Here the CDR3 reads CASSPGTTFTDTQYF. DNA of the CDR3: TGTGCCAGCAGCCCCGGGACTACGTTCACAGATACGCAGTATTTT.

The chain uses TRBV6-5 and TRBJ2-3; D tentatively fits TRBD1 or TRBD2 (6 bases each). Trimming stripped 5 bases from V and 2 bases from J, with 8 bases between. CDR3 size: 13 residues. Germline V gives CDR1 MNHEY, CDR2 SVGAGI. CDR3: CASSRGATDTQYF. DNA of the CDR3: TGTGCCAGCAGTAGGGGGGCCACAGATACGCAGTATTTT.

This chain joins TRBV6-5 and TRBJ2-7; 8 bases map to TRBD1. Looked up from germline, CDR1 is MNHEY and CDR2 is SVGAGI. J was trimmed by 5 bases and V by 4 bases; bases with no gene match: 10. The CDR3 consists of 15 residues. In DNA form, the CDR3 reads TGTGCCAGCAGTTTAATCACAGGGGGTGGGGACGAGCAGTACTTC. Protein: CASSLITGGGDEQYF.

The chain is built from TRBV9 and TRBJ2-1, with 7 bases matching TRBD1. Germline CDR1 and CDR2: SGDLS and YYNGEE. V shed 3 bases and J 2 bases; nucleotides not matched to a gene: 5. CDR3 length equals 15 residues. The CDR3 nucleotides are TGTGCCAGCAGCGAAGACAGGGTCCCCTACAATGAGCAGTTCTTC. It encodes CASSEDRVPYNEQFF. The variable domain in full, with the rest retrieved from reference TRBV9 and TRBJ2-1, is DSGVTQTPKHLITATGQRVTLRCSPRSGDLSVYWYQQSLDQGLQFLIQYYNGEERAKGNILERFSAQQFPDLHSELNLSSLELGDSALYFCASSEDRVPYNEQFFGPGTRLTVL.

The chain is built from TRBV6-1 and TRBJ2-3, with D uncertain. The V gene lost 3 bases and the J gene lost 2 bases, with 9 bases spanning the gap. The CDR3 loop spans 14 amino acids. Looked up from germline, CDR1 is MNHNS and CDR2 is SASEGT. The chain's CDR3 is CASSDSLLTDTQYF. CDR3 sequence (DNA): TGTGCCAGCAGTGACTCGCTCCTCACAGATACGCAGTATTTT.

J is TRBJ1-3 and V is TRBV5-6; D may be TRBD1 (5 bases). The V gene's germline CDR1 is SGHDT and CDR2 YYEEEE. The CDR3 runs to 19 residues. V lost 4 bases and J 1 base, leaving 24 bases between the germline ends. CDR3 sequence reads: CASSPPGGLRPKSGNTIYF. The CDR3 DNA follows: TGTGCCAGCAGCCCCCCGGGGGGACTGAGACCCAAGTCTGGAAACACCATATATTTT. Looking up the rest from reference TRBV5-6 and TRBJ1-3 gives the full variable domain: DAGVTQSPTHLIKTRGQQVTLRCSPKSGHDTVSWYQQALGQGPQFIFQYYEEEERQRGNFPDRFSGHQFPNYSSELNVNALLLGDSALYLCASSPPGGLRPKSGNTIYFGEGSWLTVV.

This clone was seen a single time. The chain couples TRBV7-2 to TRBJ2-2; 9 bases fit TRBD1. CDR1 is SGHTA and CDR2 is FQGNSA in the germline V gene. The V and J ends lost 5 bases and 7 bases, in that order; junction bases with no gene match: 5. The CDR3 has 14 amino acids. The DNA for the CDR3 is TGTGCCAGCAGCACGACAGGGGGATACGGGGAGCTGTTTTTT. Encoded protein: CASSTTGGYGELFF.

The rearrangement links TRBV14 to TRBJ1-2, with unresolved D. Trimming pared 0 bases from V and 6 bases from J, leaving 11 bases between. The CDR3 loop spans 14 amino acids. CDR1 is SGHDN, CDR2 FVKESK, per germline. CDR3 sequence (DNA): TGTGCCAGCAGCCAAGATTTACGTCTCAATGGCTACACCTTC. Protein: CASSQDLRLNGYTF.

The chain is built from TRBV20-1 and TRBJ2-5; D is undetermined. Germline CDR1 and CDR2: DFQATT and SNEGSKA (reference sequence). This CDR3 region has 10 residues. V was pared by 1 base and J by 5 bases, with 2 bases between. The DNA for the CDR3 is TGCAGTGCTAGAGGGGAGACCCAGTACTTC. It encodes CSARGETQYF.

This sequence joins TRBV5-4 and TRBJ2-5; 8 bases fit TRBD2. J gave up 7 bases and V 4 bases, and 6 bases lay outside the gene matches. The CDR3 is 13 residues long. Germline V gene sequence: CDR1 SGHNT, CDR2 YYREEE (reference sequence). In nucleotides, the CDR3 is TGTGCCAGCAGCCCGGGGGGGGGCGGGACCCAGTACTTC. Protein sequence: CASSPGGGGTQYF.

This chain connects TRBV27 to TRBJ2-5, with TRBD1 matching 7 bases. Germline V gene data show CDR1 as MNHEY and CDR2 as SMNVEV (reference sequence). This CDR3 spans 13 amino acids. V trimming: 7 bases; J trimming: 5 bases; junction bases outside the gene matches: 7. CDR3 loop: CASMTGMGETQYF. The CDR3 DNA sequence: TGTGCCAGCATGACAGGGATGGGGGAGACCCAGTACTTC.

The chain recombines TRBV5-1 with TRBJ2-1; 16 positions match TRBD2. CDR1 and CDR2 from the germline V gene are SGHRS and YFSETQ. The V and J ends lost 4 bases and 9 bases, in that order; junction bases with no gene match: 10. The CDR3 extends over 17 amino acids. The CDR3 nucleotides are TGCGCCAGCAGCCGGGGACTAGCGGGGGGGCCGGGGAGTGAGCAGTTCTTC. Protein product: CASSRGLAGGPGSEQFF.

This clone was counted only a few times. The missing conserved phenylalanine or tryptophan at the end of this CDR3 makes a read error likely. The DNA is left out, because the CDR3 cannot be placed on it with certainty; the CDR3 is given as TCRdb lists it. Here the CDR3 reads CASSLDPQVMA. The chain employs TRBV9 and TRBJ2-6; TRBD1, as called in the table, went unchecked against the DNA. Germline CDR1 is SGDLS and CDR2 is YYNGEE. The CDR3 region is 11 residues in length, termini included.

The V gene is TRBV9, the J gene TRBJ2-2; tentatively, D is TRBD2 (5 bases). The CDR3 spans 15 residues. V dropped 2 bases and J dropped 6 bases, with 14 bases sitting between them. Germline V gene data show CDR1 as SGDLS and CDR2 as YYNGEE. The CDR3 sequence is CASSVKPRGSGELFF. CDR3 bases: TGTGCCAGCAGCGTTAAACCCCGGGGTTCCGGGGAGCTGTTTTTT.

This sequence joins TRBV28 and TRBJ2-7; 8 bases line up with TRBD2. V lost 3 bases, J lost 5 bases, and 6 bases stayed unmatched. Germline-derived CDR1 and CDR2 are MDHEN and SYDVKM. The CDR3 loop spans 14 amino acids. In DNA form, the CDR3 reads TGTGCCAGCAGTTTGGACGCGGGGGGACACGAGCAGTACTTC. It is translated as CASSLDAGGHEQYF.

In DNA, the CDR3 is TGTGCCTTAACAACAGGGGGCTCCTACAATGAGCAGTTCTTC. Its protein product is CALTTGGSYNEQFF. The chain recombines TRBV30 with TRBJ2-1; TRBD1 matches at 8 bases. This CDR3 is built from 14 residues. Trimming cost V 7 bases and J 0 bases; bases outside gene matches: 5. From germline, CDR1 is GTSNPN and CDR2 SVGIG (reference sequence).

The chain uses TRBV6-1 and TRBJ2-1, with D hard to call. V lost 2 bases to trimming and J lost 1 base, with 6 bases between them. Germline V gene sequence: CDR1 MNHNS, CDR2 SASEGT. This CDR3 comprises 14 residues. The DNA of the CDR3 is TGTGCCAGCAGTGAATTCGGGTCCTACAATGAGCAGTTCTTC. Protein: CASSEFGSYNEQFF.

This chain joins TRBV5-8 and TRBJ2-6; no clear D. This CDR3 region has 16 residues. V gave up 4 bases and J gave up 0 bases, with 11 bases separating them. Germline lookup yields CDR1 SGHTS and CDR2 YDEGEE. CDR3 sequence: CASSQVGPSGANVLTF. In DNA form, the CDR3 reads TGTGCCAGCAGCCAGGTTGGCCCCTCTGGGGCCAACGTCCTGACTTTC.

The chain has TRBV6-5 and TRBJ1-1; D is unresolved. The V end lost 0 bases, the J end lost 1 base, and 9 bases lay between the germline ends. The CDR3 is 15 amino acids. The V gene's germline CDR1 is MNHEY and CDR2 SVGAGI. Here the CDR3 DNA reads TGTGCCAGCAGTTACTCGAACAGAGCGAACACTGAAGCTTTCTTT. Protein product: CASSYSNRANTEAFF.

The chain has TRBV6-5 and TRBJ2-5; D gene unclear. The V end lost 0 bases, the J end lost 4 bases, and 6 bases lay between the germline ends. Germline values: CDR1 MNHEY, CDR2 SVGAGI. This CDR3 has 13 residues. CDR3 in amino acids: CASSYSMGETQYF. The CDR3 DNA sequence: TGTGCCAGCAGTTACTCAATGGGAGAGACCCAGTACTTC.

The chain employs TRBV7-8 and TRBJ1-5; 8 bases line up with TRBD1. Germline CDR1 reads SGHVS; CDR2 reads FQNEAQ. V gave up 5 bases and J gave up 4 bases; unmatched junction bases: 4. This CDR3 has 14 residues. Here the CDR3 reads CASSPWTGNQPQHF. As DNA, the CDR3 is TGTGCCAGCAGCCCCTGGACAGGGAATCAGCCCCAGCATTTT. The full variable domain, completed using reference TRBV7-8 and TRBJ1-5, is GAGVSQSPRYKVAKRGQDVALRCDPISGHVSLFWYQQALGQGPEFLTYFQNEAQLDKSGLPSDRFFAERPEGSVSTLKIQRTQQEDSAVYLCASSPWTGNQPQHFGDGTRLSIL.

CDR3 protein: CASSLGTGPGYTF. CDR3 DNA sequence: TGTGCCAGCAGCTTAGGGACAGGTCCTGGCTACACCTTC. This chain connects TRBV5-5 to TRBJ1-2; 8 positions agree with TRBD1. Trimming at V came to 2 bases and at J to 7 bases, leaving 4 bases not matched to a gene. Germline CDR1 and CDR2: SGHKS and YYEKEE (reference sequence). The CDR3 consists of 13 residues.

This chain uses TRBV11-1 with TRBJ1-4; 8 nucleotides agree with TRBD1. CDR3 length: 16 amino acids. The junction had 5 bases not matched to a gene; V was cut back by 5 bases and J by 0 bases. Germline loops: CDR1 SGHAT, CDR2 FQDESV (reference sequence). Written as DNA, the CDR3 is TGTGCCAGCAGCGGACAGGGTTTCGCAACTAATGAAAAACTGTTTTTT. Translation: CASSGQGFATNEKLFF. Using reference TRBV11-1 and TRBJ1-4 for the parts outside the CDR3, the full variable domain is EAEVAQSPRYKITEKSQAVAFWCDPISGHATLYWYRQILGQGPELLVQFQDESVVDDSQLPKDRFSAERLKGVDSTLKIQPAELGDSAMYLCASSGQGFATNEKLFFGSGTQLSVL.

The chain recombines TRBV19 with TRBJ2-7; no firm D call. Germline V lookup: CDR1 LNHDA, CDR2 SQIVND (reference sequence). This CDR3 is 13 amino acids long. V lost 3 bases and J lost 3, with 9 bases in between. The CDR3 nucleotides are TGTGCCAGTAGTATTTCCCCGCTCTACGAGCAGTACTTC. Translated: CASSISPLYEQYF. The whole variable domain, filled in from reference TRBV19 and TRBJ2-7, reads DGGITQSPKYLFRKEGQNVTLSCEQNLNHDAMYWYRQDPGQGLRLIYYSQIVNDFQKGDIAEGYSVSREKKESFPLTVTSAQKNPTAFYLCASSISPLYEQYFGPGTRLTVT.

The rearrangement uses TRBV10-1 and TRBJ1-4; the D is unclear. Germline assignment: CDR1 WNHNN and CDR2 SYGVQD (reference sequence). The CDR3 extends over 14 amino acids. The germline V and J ends were trimmed by 6 bases and 10 bases, with 18 bases remaining between them. The CDR3 nucleotides are TGCGCCAGCAGAAACCGGGCAATCCACCGAAAACTGTTTTTT. This translates into CASRNRAIHRKLFF.

The chain uses TRBV5-1 and TRBJ2-2; D gene uncertain. This CDR3 has 14 amino acids. V dropped 5 bases and J dropped 6 bases, with 14 bases sitting between them. The germline V gene has CDR1 SGHRS and CDR2 YFSETQ. Here the CDR3 reads CASSSGSPSGELFF. The CDR3, as DNA: TGCGCCAGCAGTTCTGGGTCTCCTTCCGGGGAGCTGTTTTTT.

This clone was observed a single time. V and J are TRBV18 and TRBJ1-1, with TRBD1 matching over 10 bases. Losses at the gene ends were 3 bases for V and 0 bases for J; bases not matched to a gene: 1. The CDR3 has 15 residues. Germline V gene data show CDR1 as KGHSH and CDR2 as LQKENI. CDR3 DNA: TGTGCCAGCTCACCGGGGACAGGGGTGAACACTGAAGCTTTCTTT. It encodes CASSPGTGVNTEAFF.